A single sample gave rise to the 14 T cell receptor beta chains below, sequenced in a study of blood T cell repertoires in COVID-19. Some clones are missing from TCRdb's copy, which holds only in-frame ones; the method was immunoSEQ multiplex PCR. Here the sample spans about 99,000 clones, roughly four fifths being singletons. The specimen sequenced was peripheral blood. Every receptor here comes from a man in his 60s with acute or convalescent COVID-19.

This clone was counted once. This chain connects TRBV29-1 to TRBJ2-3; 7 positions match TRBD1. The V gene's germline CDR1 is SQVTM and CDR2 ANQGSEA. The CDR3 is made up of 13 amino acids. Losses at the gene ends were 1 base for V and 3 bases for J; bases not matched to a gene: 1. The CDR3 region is CSVEGDSTDTQYF. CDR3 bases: TGCAGCGTTGAAGGGGACAGTACAGATACGCAGTATTTT.

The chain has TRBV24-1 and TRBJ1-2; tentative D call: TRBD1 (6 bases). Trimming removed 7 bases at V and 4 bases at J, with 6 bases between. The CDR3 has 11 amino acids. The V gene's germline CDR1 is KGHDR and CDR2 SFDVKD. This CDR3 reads CATRGAYGYTF. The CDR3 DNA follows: TGTGCCACCAGGGGGGCCTATGGCTACACCTTC.

The CDR3, as DNA: TGTGCCAGCAGTCTGATTTTGACAAGGTACAATGAGCAGTTCTTC. It translates to CASSLILTRYNEQFF. This chain joins TRBV3-1 (or the pseudogene TRBV3-2) and TRBJ2-1; D is ambiguous. The germline CDR1 and CDR2 sequences are LGHDT and YNNKEL (reference sequence). The CDR3 runs to 15 residues. With 6 bases removed from V and 4 bases from J, the gap between germline ends came to 16 bases.

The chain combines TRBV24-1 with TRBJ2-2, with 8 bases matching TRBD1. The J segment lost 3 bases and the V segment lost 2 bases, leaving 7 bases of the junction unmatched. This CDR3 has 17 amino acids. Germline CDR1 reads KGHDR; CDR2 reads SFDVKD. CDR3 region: CATSDYSGGLDTGELFF. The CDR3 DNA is TGTGCCACCAGTGATTATTCAGGGGGCTTGGACACCGGGGAGCTGTTTTTT.

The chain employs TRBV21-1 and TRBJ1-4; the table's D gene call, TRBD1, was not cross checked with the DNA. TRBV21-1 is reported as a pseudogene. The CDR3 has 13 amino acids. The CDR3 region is CASSNYSTDVWFF. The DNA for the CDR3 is TGTGCCAGCAGCAATTACAGTACTGATGTGTGGTTTTTT.

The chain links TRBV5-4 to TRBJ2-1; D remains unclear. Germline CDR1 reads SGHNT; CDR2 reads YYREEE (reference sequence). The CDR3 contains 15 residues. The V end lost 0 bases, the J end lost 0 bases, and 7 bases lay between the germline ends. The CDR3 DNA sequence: TGTGCCAGCAGCTTGGACAGTAGCTCCTACAATGAGCAGTTCTTC. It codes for CASSLDSSSYNEQFF.

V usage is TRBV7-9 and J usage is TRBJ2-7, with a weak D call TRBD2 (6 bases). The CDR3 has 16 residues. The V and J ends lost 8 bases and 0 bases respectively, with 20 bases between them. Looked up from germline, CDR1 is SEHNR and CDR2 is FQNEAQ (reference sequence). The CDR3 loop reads CASDLGRDSNSYEQYF. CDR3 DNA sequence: TGTGCCAGCGACCTAGGGCGGGACTCCAACTCCTACGAGCAGTACTTC. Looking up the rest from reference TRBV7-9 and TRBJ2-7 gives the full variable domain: DTGVSQNPRHKITKRGQNVTFRCDPISEHNRLYWYRQTLGQGPEFLTYFQNEAQLEKSRLLSDRFSAERPKGSFSTLEIQRTEQGDSAMYLCASDLGRDSNSYEQYFGPGTRLTVT.

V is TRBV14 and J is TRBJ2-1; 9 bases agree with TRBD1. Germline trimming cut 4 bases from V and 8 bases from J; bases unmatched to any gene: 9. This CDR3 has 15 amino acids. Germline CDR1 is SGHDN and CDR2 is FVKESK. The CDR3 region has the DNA TGTGCCAGCAGCCTTATCCGGACAGGGGACGATGAGCAGTTCTTC. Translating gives CASSLIRTGDDEQFF.

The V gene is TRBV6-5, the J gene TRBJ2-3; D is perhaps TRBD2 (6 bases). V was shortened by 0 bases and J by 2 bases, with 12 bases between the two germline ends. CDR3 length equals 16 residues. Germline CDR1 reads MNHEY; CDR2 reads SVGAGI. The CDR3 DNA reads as TGTGCCAGCAGTTACTCGGGGGGACTTGACACAGATACGCAGTATTTT. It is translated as CASSYSGGLDTDTQYF.

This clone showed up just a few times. CDR3 bases: TGTGCCAGCAAGACTTTCTCAACTAATGAAAAACTGTTTTTT. Residues: CASKTFSTNEKLFF. The chain recombines TRBV28 with TRBJ1-4; D is unclear. In germline, CDR1 is MDHEN, CDR2 SYDVKM. V was cut by 7 bases and J by 0 bases, with 9 bases left in between. The CDR3 is 14 amino acids.

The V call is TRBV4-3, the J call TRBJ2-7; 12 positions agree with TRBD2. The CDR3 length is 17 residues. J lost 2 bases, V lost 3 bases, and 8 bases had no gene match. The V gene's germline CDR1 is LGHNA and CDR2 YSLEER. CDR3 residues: CASSQAPLAGGPYEQYF. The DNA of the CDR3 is TGCGCCAGCAGCCAGGCCCCTCTAGCGGGAGGGCCCTACGAGCAGTACTTC.

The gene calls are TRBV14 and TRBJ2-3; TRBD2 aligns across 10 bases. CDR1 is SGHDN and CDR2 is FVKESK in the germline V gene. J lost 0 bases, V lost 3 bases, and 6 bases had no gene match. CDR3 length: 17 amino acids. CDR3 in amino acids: CASSQASGGFSTDTQYF. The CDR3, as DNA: TGTGCCAGCAGCCAGGCTAGCGGGGGTTTCAGCACAGATACGCAGTATTTT.

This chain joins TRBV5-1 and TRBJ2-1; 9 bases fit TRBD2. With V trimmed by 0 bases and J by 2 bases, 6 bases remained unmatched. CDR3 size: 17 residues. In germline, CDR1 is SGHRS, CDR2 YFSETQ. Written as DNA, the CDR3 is TGCGCCAGCAGCTTGGGCCTGACTAGCGGAGCCTACAATGAGCAGTTCTTC. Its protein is CASSLGLTSGAYNEQFF.

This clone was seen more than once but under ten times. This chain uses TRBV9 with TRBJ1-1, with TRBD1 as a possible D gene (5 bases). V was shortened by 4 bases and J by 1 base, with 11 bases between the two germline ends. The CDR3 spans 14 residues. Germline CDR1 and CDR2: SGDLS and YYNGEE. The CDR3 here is CASSSRVTNTEAFF. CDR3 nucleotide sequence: TGTGCCAGCAGCTCCAGGGTTACGAACACTGAAGCTTTCTTT.